Listed below are T cell receptor beta chains from one sample, sequenced in a study of regulatory T cells in long-lasting Graves disease. TCRdb re-called the multiplex PCR reads through MiXCR, storing one row per CDR3 protein. The sample lists approximately 350,000 distinct CDR3 sequences, 15% to 20% seen once, with 20% to 25% in the top ten. The sample was also linked to a second study, of T cells in Graves' hyperthyroidism and ophthalmopathy.

The material was peripheral blood mononuclear cells (PBMCs), obtained at new diagnosis, from a patient treated with antithyroid drugs. The receptors originated from a woman between 18 and 29 years old with Graves disease. Each CDR3 is given with its conserved first and last residue. D genes are given only for firm matches. Expanded clones get a size class; other rows say once, few or many, or leave the size out.

>NA|TRBD2|TRBV28|TRBJ2-3
TGTGCCAGCAGTTTTCTTCCGAACCGACTAGCGGGGCCCAGCACAGATACGCAGTATTTT
CASSFLPNRLAGPSTDTQYF
>few|NA|TRBV29-1|TRBJ1-1
TGCAGCGTTGAAGCAGGGGTGAAGACTGAAGCTTTCTTT
CSVEAGVKTEAFF
>few|TRBD1|TRBV7-9|TRBJ2-2
TGTGCCAGCAGCTCCCCCTTGGGGCCTATCGGGACAGTCTATAACACCGGGGAGCTGTTTTTT
CASSSPLGPIGTVYNTGELFF
>few|NA|TRBV30|TRBJ1-2
TGTGCCTGGAGTGGGGGGTCGCCTTATGGCTACACCTTC
CAWSGGSPYGYTF
>few|NA|TRBV7-9|TRBJ2-5
TGTGCCAGCAGCTCCTCCTACCCAGGGTCCTTTGAGACCCAGTACTTC
CASSSSYPGSFETQYF
>many|NA|TRBV12-3/TRBV12-4|TRBJ2-2
TGTGCCAGCAGTTTATACGGGGGGAACACCGGGGAGCTGTTTTTT
CASSLYGGNTGELFF
>few|TRBD1|TRBV20-1|TRBJ1-4
TGCAGTGCTAGTTCGACAGGGGGCAGGAAAAAACTGTTTTTT
CSASSTGGRKKLFF
>many|TRBD2|TRBV29-1|TRBJ2-3
TGCAGCGTAACAAGGTTAGCGGGAAGTGGAGATACGCAGTATTTT
CSVTRLAGSGDTQYF
>NA|NA|TRBV11-2|TRBJ2-1
TGTGCCAGCAGCCGGACAGTTAACTACTCCTACAATGAGCAGTTCTTC
CASSRTVNYSYNEQFF
>many|TRBD2|TRBV3-1|TRBJ2-7
TGTGCCAGCAGCCAGACTAGCGGGGAGGGCTACGAGCAGTACTTC
CASSQTSGEGYEQYF
>few|TRBD2|TRBV7-2|TRBJ2-1
TGTGCCAGCAGCCTCACGGGGGGGCAGGTCAATGAGCAGTTCTTC
CASSLTGGQVNEQFF
>few|TRBD2|TRBV29-1|TRBJ2-2
TGCAGCGTTAATAGCGGGGCGAACACCGGGGAGCTGTTTTTT
CSVNSGANTGELFF
>many|NA|TRBV7-3|TRBJ2-1
TGTGCCAGCAGCTTAAATTCTGGACCAAAACCCAATGAGCAGTTCTTC
CASSLNSGPKPNEQFF
>many|NA|TRBV3-1|TRBJ1-1
TGTGCCAGCAGCCAATTCGGCTCGAACACTGAAGCTTTCTTT
CASSQFGSNTEAFF
>NA|NA|TRBV19|TRBJ2-7
TGTGCCAGTAGTATGCGGGTCCTCTACGAGCAGTACTTC
CASSMRVLYEQYF
>NA|TRBD2|TRBV6-1|TRBJ2-1
TGTGCCAGCACCCCGGGACTAGCGGGAGGGCCAGCGTCCTACAATGAGCAGTTCTTC
CASTPGLAGGPASYNEQFF
>many|NA|TRBV3-1|TRBJ1-1
TGTGCCAGCAGCCAAGACCGAGCCACTGAAGCTTTCTTT
CASSQDRATEAFF
>NA|NA|TRBV9|TRBJ2-2
TGTGCCAGCAGCGTAGTACCCGGGGACACCGGGGAGCTGTTTTTT
CASSVVPGDTGELFF
>many|NA|TRBV11-2|TRBJ2-7
TGTGCCAGCAGCTTAGATCACGGTTTCCCCTACGAGCAGTACTTC
CASSLDHGFPYEQYF
>many|NA|TRBV18|TRBJ2-7
TGTGCCAGCTCACAGGGGGACTACGAGCAGTACTTC
CASSQGDYEQYF
>few|TRBD1|TRBV28|TRBJ1-1
TGTGCCAGCTTGGAGTTGGGACAGGGCGCGACTGAAGCTTTCTTT
CASLELGQGATEAFF
>NA|TRBD2|TRBV6-1|TRBJ2-3
TGTGCCAGCAAGAGCGAACTAGCGAATACGCAGTATTTT
CASKSELANTQYF
>many|TRBD1|TRBV5-1|TRBJ2-7
TGCGCCAGCAGCTCGGGACAGGGAGATTACGAGCAGTACTTC
CASSSGQGDYEQYF
>few|NA|TRBV6-1|TRBJ1-4
TGTGCCAGCGAGGGACGGCCAAATGAAAAACTGTTTTTT
CASEGRPNEKLFF
>many|NA|TRBV18|TRBJ1-1
TGTGCCAGCTCAGAGAAGCTGGCAGCCACTGAAGCTTTCTTT
CASSEKLAATEAFF
>many|NA|TRBV28|TRBJ2-7
TGTGCCAGCAAACAACCAGGGTCCTACGAGCAGTACTTC
CASKQPGSYEQYF
>few|TRBD1|TRBV11-3|TRBJ1-1
TGTGCCAGCAGCCTGACAGGGTCGATGGGTACTGAAGCTTTCTTT
CASSLTGSMGTEAFF
>many|TRBD1|TRBV2|TRBJ2-2
TGTGCCAGCAGTGGGGACAGACCCACCGGGGAGCTGTTTTTT
CASSGDRPTGELFF
>few|NA|TRBV7-2|TRBJ2-3
TGTGCCAGCAGCTATTCGCGACTGGTTTGGACAGATACGCAGTATTTT
CASSYSRLVWTDTQYF
>NA|TRBD1|TRBV5-5|TRBJ2-1
TGTGCCAGCAGGTGGACAGGGGACTACAATGAGCAGTTCTTC
CASRWTGDYNEQFF
>NA|NA|TRBV27|TRBJ2-7
TGTGCCAGCAGTTCCACCGGGACCTCCTACGAGCAGTACTTC
CASSSTGTSYEQYF
>many|TRBD2|TRBV5-1|TRBJ2-7
TGCGCCAGCAGCGCTAGCGGGCGCGAGCAGTACTTC
CASSASGREQYF
>NA|NA|TRBV2|TRBJ1-2
TGTGCCAGCAGGAAGGGGCCCTATGGCTACACCTTC
CASRKGPYGYTF
>NA|NA|TRBV6-2/TRBV6-3|TRBJ2-1
TGTGCCAGCAGTTACACTCCGGTGTCCTACAATGAGCAGTTCTTC
CASSYTPVSYNEQFF
>many|TRBD2|TRBV20-1|TRBJ2-7
TGCAGTGCTAGAGCGCTAGCGGGAGTTGGCTCCTACGAGCAGTACTTC
CSARALAGVGSYEQYF
>once|TRBD1|TRBV6-2/TRBV6-3|TRBJ1-1
TGTGCCAGCCGGGACAGGGTGGACACTGAAGCTTTCTTT
CASRDRVDTEAFF
>NA|TRBD2|TRBV7-7|TRBJ2-1
TGTGCTAGCAGCCCGTCTATGGGGAGGGATGAGCAGTTCTTC
CASSPSMGRDEQFF
>many|TRBD1|TRBV12-3/TRBV12-4|TRBJ2-1
TGTGCCAGCAGTCGTACAGGGGGCGTCCCCAATGAGCAGTTCTTC
CASSRTGGVPNEQFF
>many|TRBD2|TRBV28|TRBJ2-5
TGTGCCAGCAGTTTCTCCCCCGGACTAGCGGGGATACTACAAGAGACCCAGTACTTC
CASSFSPGLAGILQETQYF
>many|NA|TRBV13|TRBJ2-1
TGTGCCAGCAGCGGACCTCAGGGCCAGGTGATCAATGAGCAGTTCTTC
CASSGPQGQVINEQFF
>many|TRBD1|TRBV3-1|TRBJ2-5
TGTGCCAGCAGCCAAGTGGGACAGGCCGGCGAGACCCAGTACTTC
CASSQVGQAGETQYF
>NA|TRBD2|TRBV7-8|TRBJ2-7
TGTGCCAGCAGCCCAGGGCGTCTAGCGGGAGACTCCTACGAGCAGTACTTC
CASSPGRLAGDSYEQYF
>many|NA|TRBV5-5|TRBJ1-1
TGTGCCAGCAGCCCCTTGACAGGATTGAACACTGAAGCTTTCTTT
CASSPLTGLNTEAFF
>many|NA|TRBV2|TRBJ1-2
TGTGCCAGCCACGGGGGGTATGGTGGCTACACCTTC
CASHGGYGGYTF
>few|NA|TRBV19|TRBJ2-2
TGTGCCAGTAGTATGGGGGTAAACACCGGGGAGCTGTTTTTT
CASSMGVNTGELFF
>NA|TRBD1|TRBV6-2/TRBV6-3|TRBJ2-2
TGTGCCAGCAGCTACAGACAGGGGAAGGGAACCGGGGAGCTGTTTTTT
CASSYRQGKGTGELFF
>few|NA|TRBV6-5|TRBJ2-7
TGTGCCAGCAGCTACCGACAGGCCTACGAGCAGTACTTC
CASSYRQAYEQYF
>few|TRBD1|TRBV6-1|TRBJ1-4
TGTGCCAGCGGTAGACAGGGGAGGACTAATGAAAAACTGTTTTTT
CASGRQGRTNEKLFF
>few|NA|TRBV12-3/TRBV12-4|TRBJ1-4
TGTGCCAGCAGACCCTCAGGGGTGGGGGAAAAACTGTTTTTT
CASRPSGVGEKLFF
>NA|NA|TRBV9|TRBJ1-1
TGTGCCAGCAGCGTAGCCGCGAACACTGTAGCTTTCTTT
CASSVAANTVAFF